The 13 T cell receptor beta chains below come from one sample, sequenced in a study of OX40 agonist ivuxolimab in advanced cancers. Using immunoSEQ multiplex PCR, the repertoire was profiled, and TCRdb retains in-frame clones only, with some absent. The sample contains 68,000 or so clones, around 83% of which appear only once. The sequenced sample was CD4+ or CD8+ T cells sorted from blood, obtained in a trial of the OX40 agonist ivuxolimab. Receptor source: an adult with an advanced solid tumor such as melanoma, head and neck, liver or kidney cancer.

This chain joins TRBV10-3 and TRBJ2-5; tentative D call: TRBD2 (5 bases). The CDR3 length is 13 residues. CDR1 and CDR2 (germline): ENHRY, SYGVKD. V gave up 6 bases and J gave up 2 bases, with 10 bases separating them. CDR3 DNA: TGTGCCATCAGCCCGGGAAATCAAGAGACCCAGTACTTC. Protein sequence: CAISPGNQETQYF.

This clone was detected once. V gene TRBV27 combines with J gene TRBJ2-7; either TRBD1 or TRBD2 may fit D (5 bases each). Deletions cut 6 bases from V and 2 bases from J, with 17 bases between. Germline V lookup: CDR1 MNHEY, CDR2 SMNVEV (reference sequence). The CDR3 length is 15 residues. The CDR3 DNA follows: TGTGCCAGCAGCCCTCCAGGGACCGTCACCTACGAGCAGTACTTC. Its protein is CASSPPGTVTYEQYF.

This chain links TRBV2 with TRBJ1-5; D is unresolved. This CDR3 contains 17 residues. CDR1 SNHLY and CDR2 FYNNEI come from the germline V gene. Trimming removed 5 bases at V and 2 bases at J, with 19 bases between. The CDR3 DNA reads TGTGCCAGCAGTAGAGGGTTAGGTTCCGGGGGCAATCAGCCCCAGCATTTT. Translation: CASSRGLGSGGNQPQHF.

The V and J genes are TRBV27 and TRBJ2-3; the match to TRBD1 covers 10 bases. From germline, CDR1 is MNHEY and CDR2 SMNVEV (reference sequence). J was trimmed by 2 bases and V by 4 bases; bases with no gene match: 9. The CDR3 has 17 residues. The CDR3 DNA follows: TGTGCCAGCAGTTCTCTTACCGGGACAGGGGTCACAGATACGCAGTATTTT. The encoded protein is CASSSLTGTGVTDTQYF.

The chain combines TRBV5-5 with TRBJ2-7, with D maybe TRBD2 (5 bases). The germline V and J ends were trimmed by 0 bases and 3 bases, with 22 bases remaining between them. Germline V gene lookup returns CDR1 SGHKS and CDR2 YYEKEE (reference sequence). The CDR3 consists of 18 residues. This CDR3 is CASSLGSRLAVRDYEQYF. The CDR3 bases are TGTGCCAGCAGCTTGGGGTCTCGGCTGGCAGTTCGGGACTACGAGCAGTACTTC.

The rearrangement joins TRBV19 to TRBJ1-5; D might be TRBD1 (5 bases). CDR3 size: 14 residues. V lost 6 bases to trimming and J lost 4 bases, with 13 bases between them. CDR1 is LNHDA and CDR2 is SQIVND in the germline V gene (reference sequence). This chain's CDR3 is CASRPDMGNQPQHF. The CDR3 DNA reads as TGTGCCAGTAGACCGGACATGGGGAATCAGCCCCAGCATTTT.

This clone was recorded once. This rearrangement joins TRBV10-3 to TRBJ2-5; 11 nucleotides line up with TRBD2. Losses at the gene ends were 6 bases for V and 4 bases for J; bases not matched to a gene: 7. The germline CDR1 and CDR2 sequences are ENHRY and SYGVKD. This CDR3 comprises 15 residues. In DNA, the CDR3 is TGTGCCATCAGCGGGACTAGCGGAAAGGGAGAGACCCAGTACTTC. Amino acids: CAISGTSGKGETQYF.

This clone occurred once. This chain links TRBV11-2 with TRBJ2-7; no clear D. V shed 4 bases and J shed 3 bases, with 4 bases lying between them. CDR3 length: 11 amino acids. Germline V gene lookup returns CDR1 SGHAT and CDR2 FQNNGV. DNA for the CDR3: TGTGCCAGCAGCTCAGGCTACGAGCAGTACTTC. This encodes CASSSGYEQYF.

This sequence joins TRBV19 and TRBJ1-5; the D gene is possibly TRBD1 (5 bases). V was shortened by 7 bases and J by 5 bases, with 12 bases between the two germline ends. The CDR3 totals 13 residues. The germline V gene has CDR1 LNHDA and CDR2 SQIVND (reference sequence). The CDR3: CASKGVGDQPQHF. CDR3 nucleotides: TGTGCCAGTAAGGGAGTGGGGGATCAGCCCCAGCATTTT.

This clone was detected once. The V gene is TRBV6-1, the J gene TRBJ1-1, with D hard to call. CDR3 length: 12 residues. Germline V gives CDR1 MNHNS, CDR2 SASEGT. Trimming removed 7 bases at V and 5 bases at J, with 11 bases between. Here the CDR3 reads CASKGGVTEAFF. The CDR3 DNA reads TGTGCCAGCAAGGGAGGAGTAACTGAAGCTTTCTTT.

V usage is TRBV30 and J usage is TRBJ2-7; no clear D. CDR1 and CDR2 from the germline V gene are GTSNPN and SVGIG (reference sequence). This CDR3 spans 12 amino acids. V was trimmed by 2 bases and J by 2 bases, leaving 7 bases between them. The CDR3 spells CAWSLGPYEQYF. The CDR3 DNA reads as TGTGCCTGGAGTCTAGGGCCCTACGAGCAGTACTTC.

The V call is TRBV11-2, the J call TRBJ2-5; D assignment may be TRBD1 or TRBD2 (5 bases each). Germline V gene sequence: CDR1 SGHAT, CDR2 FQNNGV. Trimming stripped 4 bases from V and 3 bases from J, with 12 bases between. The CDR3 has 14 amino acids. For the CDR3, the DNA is TGTGCCAGCAGCTCTGTTGTGGGGGAAGAGACCCAGTACTTC. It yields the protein CASSSVVGEETQYF.

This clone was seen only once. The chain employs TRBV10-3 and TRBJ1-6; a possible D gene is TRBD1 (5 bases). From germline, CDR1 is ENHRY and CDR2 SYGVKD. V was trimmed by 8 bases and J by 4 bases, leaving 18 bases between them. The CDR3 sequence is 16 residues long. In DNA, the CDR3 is TGTGCCATCGGAACCCAGGGCGGAGGGTATAATTCACCCCTCCACTTT. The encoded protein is CAIGTQGGGYNSPLHF.